This T cell receptor (beta chain) came from a study of blood T cell repertoires in COVID-19. Study background: Donors in the United States, Italy and Spain gave samples during acute or convalescent COVID-19.

V lost 0 bases and J lost 3, with 8 bases in between. Germline-derived CDR1 and CDR2 are MNHNS and SASEGT. The CDR3 length is 14 residues. The assay was immunoSEQ multiplex PCR, and TCRdb's table has in-frame clones only and misses some. The sample carries more than 200,000 clones, around 84% recorded once. Material: peripheral blood. The chain has TRBV6-1 and TRBJ2-5; weak D call: TRBD2 (6 bases). This TCR was recovered from a man aged 45-65 years with acute or convalescent COVID-19. The CDR3 bases are TGTGCCAGCAGTGAAGCGGGGGGAAAAGAGACCCAGTACTTC. Translation: CASSEAGGKETQYF.